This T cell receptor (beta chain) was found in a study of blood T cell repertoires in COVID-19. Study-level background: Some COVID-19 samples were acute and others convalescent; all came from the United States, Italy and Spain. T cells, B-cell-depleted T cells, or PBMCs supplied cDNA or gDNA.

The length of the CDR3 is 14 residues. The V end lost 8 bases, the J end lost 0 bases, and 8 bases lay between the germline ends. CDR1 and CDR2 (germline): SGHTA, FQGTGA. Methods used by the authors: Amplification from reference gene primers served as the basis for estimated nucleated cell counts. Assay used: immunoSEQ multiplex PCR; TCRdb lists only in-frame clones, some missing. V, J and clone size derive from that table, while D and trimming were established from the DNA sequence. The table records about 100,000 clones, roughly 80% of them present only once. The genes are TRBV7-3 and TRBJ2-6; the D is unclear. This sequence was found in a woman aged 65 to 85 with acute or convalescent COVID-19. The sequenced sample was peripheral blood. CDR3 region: CASQIASGANVLTF. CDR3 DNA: TGTGCCAGCCAGATCGCCTCTGGGGCCAACGTCCTGACTTTC.